This TCR beta chain was profiled in a study of OX40 agonist ivuxolimab in advanced cancers. Study-wide context: One patient with hepatocellular carcinoma and two with cutaneous melanoma, three in all, had partial responses.

The repertoire was sequenced with immunoSEQ multiplex PCR; TCRdb's copy has only in-frame clones and lacks some. The sample shows 35,000 to 45,000 clones, around 84% of them seen only once. Germline CDR1 is PRHDT and CDR2 is FYEKMQ (reference sequence). The CDR3 spans 17 residues. V lost 5 bases, J lost 9 bases, and 18 bases stayed unmatched. The receptor's source is an adult with an advanced solid tumor such as melanoma, head and neck, liver or kidney cancer. The chain links TRBV13 to TRBJ2-4; 8 nucleotides agree with TRBD1. The specimen was CD4+ or CD8+ T cells sorted from blood, collected in a trial of the OX40 agonist ivuxolimab. CDR3 bases: TGTGCCAGCAGCGGCAACAGGGGGACGCGGGAACGGTTCATTCAGTACTTC. Protein sequence: CASSGNRGTRERFIQYF. Together with reference TRBV13 and TRBJ2-4, the CDR3 gives the full variable domain: AAGVIQSPRHLIKEKRETATLKCYPIPRHDTVYWYQQGPGQDPQFLISFYEKMQSDKGSIPDRFSAQQFSDYHSELNMSSLELGDSALYFCASSGNRGTRERFIQYFGAGTRLSVL.